The 28 T cell receptor beta chains below were found in one sample sequenced in a study of PD-1 and CTLA-4 blockade in melanoma. Using immunoSEQ multiplex PCR, the repertoire was profiled, and TCRdb retains in-frame clones only, with some absent. The sample has around 21,000 clones; approximately 89% are singletons. The sample was CD8+ T cells from peripheral blood, taken before anti-PD-1 treatment. Receptor source: a human donor with melanoma.

The chain links TRBV27 to TRBJ1-2; D gene uncertain. CDR1 and CDR2 from the germline V gene are MNHEY and SMNVEV (reference sequence). V gave up 2 bases and J gave up 7 bases, with 11 bases separating them. The CDR3 covers 13 residues. As DNA, the CDR3 is TGTGCCAGCAGTTTAAACCGCGTGACTGGCTACACCTTC. Translated: CASSLNRVTGYTF.

This clone was detected only a few times. The J gene is TRBJ2-7, the V gene TRBV29-1, with 8 bases identical to TRBD2. J was trimmed by 3 bases and V by 1 base; bases with no gene match: 5. The CDR3 extends over 14 amino acids. Germline V CDR1 and CDR2: SQVTM, ANQGSEA. DNA for the CDR3: TGCAGCGTTGAAGTTCCGGGGGGGCACTACGAGCAGTACTTC. Protein product: CSVEVPGGHYEQYF.

The CDR3 loop reads CASNQGTDEKLFF. CDR3 DNA: TGTGCCAGCAATCAAGGGACAGATGAAAAACTGTTTTTT. V gene TRBV28 combines with J gene TRBJ1-4; TRBD1 matches 7 bases. The V gene end was trimmed by 7 bases and the J gene end by 6 bases; junction bases not matched to a gene: 5. Germline V gene data show CDR1 as MDHEN and CDR2 as SYDVKM. The CDR3 sequence is 13 residues long.

This clone has just one count. This chain connects TRBV7-9 to TRBJ2-3; unclear D gene. The germline CDR1 and CDR2 sequences are SEHNR and FQNEAQ (reference sequence). The V end lost 5 bases, the J end lost 1 base, and 10 bases lay between the germline ends. The CDR3 consists of 14 residues. CDR3 protein: CASSALDGTDTQYF. As DNA, the CDR3 is TGTGCCAGCAGCGCTCTTGACGGCACAGATACGCAGTATTTT.

The gene calls are TRBV7-3 and TRBJ2-7, with 7 nucleotides matching TRBD1. From germline, CDR1 is SGHTA and CDR2 FQGTGA. Trimming removed 3 bases from V and 7 bases from J; junction bases left unmatched: 3. The CDR3 extends over 12 amino acids. The CDR3 spells CASSFSGGEQYF. The CDR3 bases are TGTGCCAGCAGCTTCTCAGGGGGAGAGCAGTACTTC.

The V and J genes are TRBV2 and TRBJ1-1; the D is unclear. The V end lost 4 bases, the J end lost 4 bases, and 13 bases lay between the germline ends. The germline V gene has CDR1 SNHLY and CDR2 FYNNEI. The CDR3 covers 14 residues. CDR3 DNA: TGTGCCAGCAGTGCGTCGGGGAGAGGCACTGAAGCTTTCTTT. Its translation is CASSASGRGTEAFF.

The V and J genes are TRBV15 and TRBJ1-4; 9 bases match TRBD1. CDR3 length: 14 residues. Looked up from germline, CDR1 is LNHNV and CDR2 is YYDKDF (reference sequence). Trimming cost V 6 bases and J 4 bases; bases outside gene matches: 3. The CDR3: CATSGTGLNEKLFF. The CDR3 bases are TGTGCCACCAGTGGGACAGGGCTTAATGAAAAACTGTTTTTT.

The rearrangement joins TRBV30 to TRBJ1-1; D is uncertain. The germline CDR1 and CDR2 sequences are GTSNPN and SVGIG (reference sequence). V was shortened by 0 bases and J by 6 bases, with 8 bases between the two germline ends. The CDR3 length is 12 residues. This chain's CDR3 is CAWSVDGPEAFF. The DNA for the CDR3 is TGTGCCTGGAGTGTAGACGGTCCTGAAGCTTTCTTT.

The J gene is TRBJ2-7, the V gene TRBV27; D is undetermined. V was clipped by 5 bases and J by 2 bases, with 10 bases between them. The CDR3 spans 13 residues. The V gene's germline CDR1 is MNHEY and CDR2 SMNVEV (reference sequence). The CDR3 spells CASSPATAYEQYF. Written as DNA, the CDR3 is TGTGCCAGCAGTCCCGCTACAGCCTACGAGCAGTACTTC.

J is TRBJ1-3 and V is TRBV19; D is ambiguous. V lost 5 bases, J lost 4 bases, and 0 bases lay in between. The CDR3 is made up of 10 amino acids. Germline V gene lookup returns CDR1 LNHDA and CDR2 SQIVND (reference sequence). CDR3 protein: CASSGNTIYF. Here the CDR3 DNA reads TGTGCCAGTAGTGGAAACACCATATATTTT.

The rearrangement joins TRBV2 to TRBJ2-7; possible D gene TRBD1, 6 bases. The CDR3 has 12 residues. The germline CDR1 and CDR2 sequences are SNHLY and FYNNEI. V was cut by 6 bases and J by 1 base, with 7 bases left in between. Written as DNA, the CDR3 is TGTGCCAGCAGGGACAGTTCCTACGAGCAGTACTTC. As protein: CASRDSSYEQYF. The whole variable domain, filled in from reference TRBV2 and TRBJ2-7, reads EPEVTQTPSHQVTQMGQEVILRCVPISNHLYFYWYRQILGQKVEFLVSFYNNEISEKSEIFDDQFSVERPDGSNFTLKIRSTKLEDSAMYFCASRDSSYEQYFGPGTRLTVT.

The V call is TRBV20-1, the J call TRBJ1-1, with no clear D. The CDR3 is 13 amino acids. Trimming took 3 bases from V and 2 from J, leaving 10 bases between them. Germline assignment: CDR1 DFQATT and CDR2 SNEGSKA (reference sequence). CDR3 protein: CSASDGINTEAFF. CDR3 bases: TGCAGTGCTAGTGATGGCATAAACACTGAAGCTTTCTTT.

The gene calls are TRBV3-1 (or the pseudogene TRBV3-2) and TRBJ1-1, with D perhaps matching TRBD1 (5 bases). Germline values: CDR1 LGHDT, CDR2 YNNKEL (reference sequence). The ends were cut back, 5 bases at V and 0 bases at J, with 13 bases in the middle. The CDR3 runs to 15 residues. CDR3 in amino acids: CASSSREGMNTEAFF. Written as DNA, the CDR3 is TGTGCCAGCAGCTCGAGGGAGGGGATGAACACTGAAGCTTTCTTT.

The gene calls are TRBV6-5 and TRBJ2-2; 8 nucleotides match TRBD1. After removal of 4 bases from V and 3 bases from J, the junction contained 7 bases not matched to a gene. Per the germline V gene, CDR1 is MNHEY and CDR2 is SVGAGI. The CDR3 contains 16 residues. The CDR3 DNA is TGTGCCAGCAGTTCCCCCAGGGGGCGTGACACCGGGGAGCTGTTTTTT. Encoded protein: CASSSPRGRDTGELFF.

This clone has a handful of counts. The rearrangement joins TRBV4-2 to TRBJ2-2, with 10 bases fitting TRBD2. In germline, CDR1 is LGHNA, CDR2 YNFKEQ. The junction had 8 bases not matched to a gene; V was cut back by 0 bases and J by 7 bases. The CDR3 spans 17 residues. The chain's CDR3 is CASSQDLLAGENGELFF. The CDR3 coding sequence is TGTGCCAGCAGCCAAGATCTTCTAGCGGGGGAGAACGGGGAGCTGTTTTTT.

The V gene is TRBV7-8, the J gene TRBJ2-3; D is undetermined. Germline loops: CDR1 SGHVS, CDR2 FQNEAQ. This CDR3 has 12 amino acids. V gave up 3 bases and J gave up 2 bases, with 3 bases separating them. The CDR3 region has the DNA TGTGCCAGCAGCTTGTTCACAGATACGCAGTATTTT. Its protein is CASSLFTDTQYF.

This chain links TRBV28 with TRBJ2-7; D not resolved. The V gene lost 1 base and the J gene lost 2 bases, with 6 bases spanning the gap. CDR3 length equals 13 residues. Germline V CDR1 and CDR2: MDHEN, SYDVKM. The CDR3 DNA reads as TGTGCCAGCAGTTTATCTCGAACCTACGAGCAGTACTTC. This sequence encodes CASSLSRTYEQYF. Together with reference TRBV28 and TRBJ2-7, the CDR3 gives the full variable domain: DVKVTQSSRYLVKRTGEKVFLECVQDMDHENMFWYRQDPGLGLRLIYFSYDVKMKEKGDIPEGYSVSREKKERFSLILESASTNQTSMYLCASSLSRTYEQYFGPGTRLTVT.

This chain uses TRBV28 with TRBJ1-1, with D hard to call. CDR1 and CDR2 from the germline V gene are MDHEN and SYDVKM. The CDR3 sequence is 15 residues long. Trimming cost V 0 bases and J 5 bases, with 13 bases left between them. The CDR3 nucleotides are TGTGCCAGCAGTTTATGGGGATTTCAAGGTACTGAAGCTTTCTTT. Its translation: CASSLWGFQGTEAFF.

The CDR3 nucleotides read TGTGCCTGGAGTGAGGACAGGTCCATGAACACTGAAGCTTTCTTT. Its translation: CAWSEDRSMNTEAFF. The gene calls are TRBV30 and TRBJ1-1; 7 nucleotides line up with TRBD1. With 1 base clipped from V and 0 bases from J, the junction kept 5 bases outside the gene matches. The CDR3 sequence is 15 residues long. Looked up from germline, CDR1 is GTSNPN and CDR2 is SVGIG (reference sequence).

The chain has TRBV27 and TRBJ2-3; D remains unclear. Per germline, CDR1 MNHEY and CDR2 SMNVEV (reference sequence). The V end was cut by 3 bases, the J end by 0 bases, with 4 bases between. The CDR3 runs to 13 residues. CDR3 residues: CASSFSSTDTQYF. CDR3 DNA: TGTGCCAGCAGTTTTTCCAGCACAGATACGCAGTATTTT.

The chain combines TRBV2 with TRBJ1-1, with D unclear. This CDR3 spans 12 amino acids. V was shortened by 4 bases and J by 0 bases, with 3 bases between the two germline ends. Germline CDR1 and CDR2: SNHLY and FYNNEI. The CDR3 region is CASSGMNTEAFF. Here the CDR3 DNA reads TGTGCCAGCAGTGGCATGAACACTGAAGCTTTCTTT.

V usage is TRBV13 and J usage is TRBJ2-7, with 8 bases fitting TRBD2. Germline V lookup: CDR1 PRHDT, CDR2 FYEKMQ (reference sequence). This CDR3 is 16 amino acids long. V gave up 6 bases and J gave up 4 bases; unmatched junction bases: 14. Written as DNA, the CDR3 is TGTGCCAGCAGAGGTAGGTCCGGGACTAGGAAATACGAGCAGTACTTC. Translating it yields CASRGRSGTRKYEQYF.

The J gene is TRBJ2-7, the V gene TRBV11-3; D gene unclear. The CDR3 runs 14 residues. V lost 4 bases and J 2 bases, leaving 12 bases between the germline ends. Germline CDR1 SGHNT, CDR2 YENEEA. CDR3 protein: CASSSTTDPYEQYF. CDR3 nucleotide sequence: TGTGCCAGCAGCTCGACGACGGACCCCTACGAGCAGTACTTC.

The V and J genes are TRBV6-2 or TRBV6-3 and TRBJ1-2; 7 bases fit TRBD1. Germline V gene lookup returns CDR1 MNHEY and CDR2 SVGEGT. V lost 2 bases to trimming and J lost 2 bases; unmatched junction nucleotides: 2. The CDR3 sequence is 14 residues long. The CDR3 DNA sequence: TGTGCCAGCAGTTACCTACAGGGGAACTATGGCTACACCTTC. It yields the protein CASSYLQGNYGYTF.

This sequence joins TRBV28 and TRBJ1-1, with a weak D call TRBD1 (5 bases). Looked up from germline, CDR1 is MDHEN and CDR2 is SYDVKM. CDR3 length: 14 amino acids. Trimming removed 4 bases at V and 4 bases at J, with 13 bases between. The CDR3 spells CASSYGLGGTEAFF. Here the CDR3 DNA reads TGTGCCAGCAGTTATGGCCTCGGGGGCACTGAAGCTTTCTTT.

The gene calls are TRBV4-1 and TRBJ2-2; D ambiguous. The CDR3 is 16 amino acids. V lost 1 base and J 0 bases, leaving 9 bases between the germline ends. Per germline, CDR1 MGHRA and CDR2 YSYEKL. The DNA for the CDR3 is TGCGCCAGCAGCCAAGCGTCAGCCTCGAACACCGGGGAGCTGTTTTTT. Translated, it gives CASSQASASNTGELFF.

CDR3 sequence reads: CASSPTGGNSPLHF. The CDR3 bases are TGTGCCAGCAGCCCCACAGGGGGAAATTCACCCCTCCACTTT. The gene calls are TRBV9 and TRBJ1-6, with TRBD1 matching 8 bases. The V gene end was trimmed by 4 bases and the J gene end by 7 bases; junction bases not matched to a gene: 4. Germline V gene lookup returns CDR1 SGDLS and CDR2 YYNGEE. CDR3 length: 14 residues.

This clone was seen a few times. The V gene is TRBV28, the J gene TRBJ1-4; D call uncertain. V was shortened by 8 bases and J by 3 bases, with 10 bases between the two germline ends. CDR3 length: 13 amino acids. Germline V gene data show CDR1 as MDHEN and CDR2 as SYDVKM. Here the CDR3 reads CASGGLANEKLFF. CDR3 DNA sequence: TGTGCCAGCGGTGGGCTCGCTAATGAAAAACTGTTTTTT. Together with reference TRBV28 and TRBJ1-4, the CDR3 gives the full variable domain: DVKVTQSSRYLVKRTGEKVFLECVQDMDHENMFWYRQDPGLGLRLIYFSYDVKMKEKGDIPEGYSVSREKKERFSLILESASTNQTSMYLCASGGLANEKLFFGSGTQLSVL.